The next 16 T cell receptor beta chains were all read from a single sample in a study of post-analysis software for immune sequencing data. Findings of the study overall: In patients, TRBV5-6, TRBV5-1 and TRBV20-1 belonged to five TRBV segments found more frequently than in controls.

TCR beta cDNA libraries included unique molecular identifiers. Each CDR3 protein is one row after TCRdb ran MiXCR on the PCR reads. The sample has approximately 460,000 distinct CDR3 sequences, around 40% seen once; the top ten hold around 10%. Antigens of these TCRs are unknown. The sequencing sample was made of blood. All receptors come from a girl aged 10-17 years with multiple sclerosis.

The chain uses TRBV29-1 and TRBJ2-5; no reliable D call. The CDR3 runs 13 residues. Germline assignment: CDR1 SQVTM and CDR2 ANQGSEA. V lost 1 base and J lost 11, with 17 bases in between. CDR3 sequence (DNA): TGCAGCGTTGAAGCCGGGTTCGCCTACGGGCAGTACTTC. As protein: CSVEAGFAYGQYF.

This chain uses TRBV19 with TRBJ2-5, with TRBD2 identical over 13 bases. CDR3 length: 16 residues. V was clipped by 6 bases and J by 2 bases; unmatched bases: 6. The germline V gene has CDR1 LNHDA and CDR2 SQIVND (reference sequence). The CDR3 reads CASSRTSGSGQETQYF. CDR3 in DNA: TGTGCCAGTAGCAGGACTAGCGGGAGCGGGCAAGAGACCCAGTACTTC.

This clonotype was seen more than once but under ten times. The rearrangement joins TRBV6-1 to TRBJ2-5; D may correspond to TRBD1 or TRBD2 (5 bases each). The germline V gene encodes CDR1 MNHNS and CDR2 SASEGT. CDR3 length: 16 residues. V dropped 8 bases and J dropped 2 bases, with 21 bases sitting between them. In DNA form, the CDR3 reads TGTGCCAGCGGAGTGTTAGGGCAGGGACGGCAAGAGACCCAGTACTTC. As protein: CASGVLGQGRQETQYF.

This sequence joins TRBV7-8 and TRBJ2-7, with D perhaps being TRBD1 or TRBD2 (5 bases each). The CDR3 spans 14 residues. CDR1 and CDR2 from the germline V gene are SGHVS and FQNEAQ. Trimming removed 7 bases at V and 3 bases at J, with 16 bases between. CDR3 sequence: CASTDRDGLYEQYF. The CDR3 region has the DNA TGTGCCAGCACCGACCGGGACGGGCTCTACGAGCAGTACTTC.

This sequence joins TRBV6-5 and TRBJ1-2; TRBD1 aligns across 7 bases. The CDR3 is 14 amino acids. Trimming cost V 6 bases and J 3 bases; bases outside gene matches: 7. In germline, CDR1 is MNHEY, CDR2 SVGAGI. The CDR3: CASRRQGADYGYTF. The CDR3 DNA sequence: TGTGCCAGCAGACGACAGGGAGCGGACTATGGCTACACCTTC.

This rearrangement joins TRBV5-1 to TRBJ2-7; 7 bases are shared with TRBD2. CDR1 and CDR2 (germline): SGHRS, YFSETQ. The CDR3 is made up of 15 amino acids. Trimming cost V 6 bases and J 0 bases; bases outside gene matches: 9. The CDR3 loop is CASNEMGGSSYEQYF. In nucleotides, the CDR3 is TGCGCCAGCAACGAAATGGGGGGGTCCTCCTACGAGCAGTACTTC. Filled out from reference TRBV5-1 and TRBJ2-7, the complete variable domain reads KAGVTQTPRYLIKTRGQQVTLSCSPISGHRSVSWYQQTPGQGLQFLFEYFSETQRNKGNFPGRFSGRQFSNSRSEMNVSTLELGDSALYLCASNEMGGSSYEQYFGPGTRLTVT.

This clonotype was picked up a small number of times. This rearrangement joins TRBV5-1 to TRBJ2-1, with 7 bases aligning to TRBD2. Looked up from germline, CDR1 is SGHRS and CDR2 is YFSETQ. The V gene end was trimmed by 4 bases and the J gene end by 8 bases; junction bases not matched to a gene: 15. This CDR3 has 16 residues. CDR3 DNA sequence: TGCGCCAGCAGCCCCCCCGGGTTAGCGGGCGGGGATGAGCAGTTCTTC. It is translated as CASSPPGLAGGDEQFF.

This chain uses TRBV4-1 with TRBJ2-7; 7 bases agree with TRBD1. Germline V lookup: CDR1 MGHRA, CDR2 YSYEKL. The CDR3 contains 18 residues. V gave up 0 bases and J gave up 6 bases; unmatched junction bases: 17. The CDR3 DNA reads TGCGCCAGCAGCCAAGAATGGAGCATGGAGACAGGGTGTGTCGAGCAGTACTTC. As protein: CASSQEWSMETGCVEQYF.

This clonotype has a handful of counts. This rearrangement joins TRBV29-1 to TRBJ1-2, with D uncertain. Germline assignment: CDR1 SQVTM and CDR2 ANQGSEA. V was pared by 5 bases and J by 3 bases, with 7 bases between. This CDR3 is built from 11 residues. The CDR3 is CSVSGDYGYTF. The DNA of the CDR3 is TGCAGCGTTTCCGGGGACTATGGCTACACCTTC.

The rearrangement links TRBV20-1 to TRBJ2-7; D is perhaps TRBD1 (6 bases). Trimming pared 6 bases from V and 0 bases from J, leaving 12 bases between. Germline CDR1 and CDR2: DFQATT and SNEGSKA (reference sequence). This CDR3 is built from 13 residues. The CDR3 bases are TGCAGTGCCGAGGGACAACACTCCTACGAGCAGTACTTC. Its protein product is CSAEGQHSYEQYF.

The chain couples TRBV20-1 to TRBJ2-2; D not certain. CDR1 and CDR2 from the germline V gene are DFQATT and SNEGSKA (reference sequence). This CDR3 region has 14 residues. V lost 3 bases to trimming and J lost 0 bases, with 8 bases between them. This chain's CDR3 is CSASTPANTGELFF. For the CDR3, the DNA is TGCAGTGCTAGTACACCCGCGAACACCGGGGAGCTGTTTTTT.

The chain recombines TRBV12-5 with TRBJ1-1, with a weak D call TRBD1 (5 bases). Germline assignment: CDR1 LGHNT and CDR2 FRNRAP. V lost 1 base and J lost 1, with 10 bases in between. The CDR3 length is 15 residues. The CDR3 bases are TGTGCTAGTGGTTTGGGAACAGGTTCGAACACTGAAGCTTTCTTT. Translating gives CASGLGTGSNTEAFF.

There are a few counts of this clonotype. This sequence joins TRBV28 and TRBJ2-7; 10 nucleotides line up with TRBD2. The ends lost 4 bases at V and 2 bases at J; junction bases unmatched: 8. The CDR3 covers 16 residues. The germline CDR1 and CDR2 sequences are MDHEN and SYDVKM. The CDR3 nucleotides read TGTGCCAGCAGTTCCGTCAGGACTAGCGGTACCTACGAGCAGTACTTC. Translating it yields CASSSVRTSGTYEQYF. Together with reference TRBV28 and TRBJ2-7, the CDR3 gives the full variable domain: DVKVTQSSRYLVKRTGEKVFLECVQDMDHENMFWYRQDPGLGLRLIYFSYDVKMKEKGDIPEGYSVSREKKERFSLILESASTNQTSMYLCASSSVRTSGTYEQYFGPGTRLTVT.

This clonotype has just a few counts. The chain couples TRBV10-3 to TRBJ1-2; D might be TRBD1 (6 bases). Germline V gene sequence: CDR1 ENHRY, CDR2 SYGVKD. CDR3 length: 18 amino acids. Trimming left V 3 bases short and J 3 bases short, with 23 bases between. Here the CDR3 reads CAISDPISRDTFYYGYTF. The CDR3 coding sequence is TGTGCCATCAGTGACCCGATTTCCCGGGACACATTCTACTATGGCTACACCTTC.

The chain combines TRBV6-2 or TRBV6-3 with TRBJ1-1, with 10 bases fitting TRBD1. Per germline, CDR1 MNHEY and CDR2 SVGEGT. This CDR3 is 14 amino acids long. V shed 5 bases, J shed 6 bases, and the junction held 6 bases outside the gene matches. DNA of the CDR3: TGTGCCAGCAGTCGGGACAGGGGTTTGCCTGAAGCTTTCTTT. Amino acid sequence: CASSRDRGLPEAFF.

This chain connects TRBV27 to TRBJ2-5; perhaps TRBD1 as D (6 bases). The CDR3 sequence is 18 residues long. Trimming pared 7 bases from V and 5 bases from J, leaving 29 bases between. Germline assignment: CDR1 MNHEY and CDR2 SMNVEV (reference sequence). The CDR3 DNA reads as TGTGCCAGCACCCCTCGGTTACGGCTAGGGGGAATAGGGGAGACCCAGTACTTC. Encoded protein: CASTPRLRLGGIGETQYF.